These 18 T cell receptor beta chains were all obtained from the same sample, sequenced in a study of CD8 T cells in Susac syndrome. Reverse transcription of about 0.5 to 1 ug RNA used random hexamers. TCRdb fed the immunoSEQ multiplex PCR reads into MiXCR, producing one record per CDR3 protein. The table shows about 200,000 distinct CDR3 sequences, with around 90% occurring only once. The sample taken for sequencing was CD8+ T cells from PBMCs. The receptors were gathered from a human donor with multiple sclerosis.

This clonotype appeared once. The CDR3 region is CASSVDGQAQETQYF. DNA for the CDR3: TGTGCCAGCAGCGTAGATGGACAGGCCCAAGAGACCCAGTACTTC. The chain combines TRBV9 with TRBJ2-5; 7 bases line up with TRBD1. V lost 0 bases and J lost 1; bases outside the gene matches: 3. The V gene's germline CDR1 is SGDLS and CDR2 YYNGEE. This CDR3 region has 15 residues.

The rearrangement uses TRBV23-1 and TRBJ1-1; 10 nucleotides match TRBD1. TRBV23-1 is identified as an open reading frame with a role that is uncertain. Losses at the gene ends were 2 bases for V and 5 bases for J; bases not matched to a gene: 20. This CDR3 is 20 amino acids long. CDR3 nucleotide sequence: TGCGCCAGCAGTCAAGAAACCCCCCCTCGGGACAGGGGAAGGAGGACTGAAGCTTTCTTT. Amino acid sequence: CASSQETPPRDRGRRTEAFF.

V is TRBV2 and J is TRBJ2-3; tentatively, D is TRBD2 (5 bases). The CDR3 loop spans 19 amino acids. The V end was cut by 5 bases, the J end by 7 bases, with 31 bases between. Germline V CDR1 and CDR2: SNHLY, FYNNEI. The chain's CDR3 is CASSTRSDAAGVVEYTQYF. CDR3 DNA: TGTGCCAGCAGTACTAGGAGCGATGCAGCCGGGGTGGTGGAGTATACGCAGTATTTT.

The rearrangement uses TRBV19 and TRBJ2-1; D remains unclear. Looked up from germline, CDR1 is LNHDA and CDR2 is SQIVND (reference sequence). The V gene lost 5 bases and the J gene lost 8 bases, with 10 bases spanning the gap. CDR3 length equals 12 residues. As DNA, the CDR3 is TGTGCCAGTAGTCCCCAGTCGTATGAGCAGTTCTTC. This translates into CASSPQSYEQFF. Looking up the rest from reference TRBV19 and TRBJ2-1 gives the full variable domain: DGGITQSPKYLFRKEGQNVTLSCEQNLNHDAMYWYRQDPGQGLRLIYYSQIVNDFQKGDIAEGYSVSREKKESFPLTVTSAQKNPTAFYLCASSPQSYEQFFGPGTRLTVL.

The CDR3 nucleotides read TGTGCCAGCAGCGTAGGCGGATCGGACACTGAAGCTTTCTTT. Translating it yields CASSVGGSDTEAFF. This chain joins TRBV9 and TRBJ1-1; unclear D gene. The CDR3 totals 14 residues. Germline CDR1 SGDLS, CDR2 YYNGEE. V was shortened by 0 bases and J by 3 bases, with 9 bases between the two germline ends.

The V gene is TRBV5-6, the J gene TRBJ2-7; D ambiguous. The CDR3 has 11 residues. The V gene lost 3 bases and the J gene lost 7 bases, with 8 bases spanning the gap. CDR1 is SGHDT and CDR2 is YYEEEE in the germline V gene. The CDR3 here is CASSSRREQYF. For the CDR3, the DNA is TGTGCCAGCAGCTCACGTAGGGAGCAGTACTTC.

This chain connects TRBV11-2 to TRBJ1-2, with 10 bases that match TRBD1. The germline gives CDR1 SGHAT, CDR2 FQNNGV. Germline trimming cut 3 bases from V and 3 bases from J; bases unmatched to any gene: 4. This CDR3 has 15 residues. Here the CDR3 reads CASSFLGTGDYGYTF. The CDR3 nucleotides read TGTGCCAGCAGCTTCCTCGGGACAGGGGACTATGGCTACACCTTC.

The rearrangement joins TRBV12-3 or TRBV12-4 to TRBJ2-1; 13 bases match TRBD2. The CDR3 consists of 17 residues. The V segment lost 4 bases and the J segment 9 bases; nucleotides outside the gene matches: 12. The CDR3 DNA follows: TGTGCCAGCAGTTCCCTGGGACTAGCGGGATCCCGGCGTGAGCAGTTCTTC. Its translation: CASSSLGLAGSRREQFF.

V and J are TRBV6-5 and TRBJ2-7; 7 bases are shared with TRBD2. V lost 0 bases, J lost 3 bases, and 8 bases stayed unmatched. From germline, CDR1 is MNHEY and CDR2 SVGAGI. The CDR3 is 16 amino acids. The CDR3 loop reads CASSYSVLTSSYEQYF. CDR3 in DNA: TGTGCCAGCAGTTACTCCGTATTGACTAGCAGCTACGAGCAGTACTTC.

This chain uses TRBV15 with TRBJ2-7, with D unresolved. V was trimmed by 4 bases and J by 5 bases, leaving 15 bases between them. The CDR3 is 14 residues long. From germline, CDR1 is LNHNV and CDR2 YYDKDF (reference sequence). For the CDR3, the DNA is TGTGCCACCAGCAATTCTAGGGCTCGGGACGAGCAGTACTTC. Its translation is CATSNSRARDEQYF.

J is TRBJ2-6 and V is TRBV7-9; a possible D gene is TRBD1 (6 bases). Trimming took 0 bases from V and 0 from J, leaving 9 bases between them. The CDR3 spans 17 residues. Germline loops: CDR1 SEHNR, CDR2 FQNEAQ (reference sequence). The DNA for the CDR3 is TGTGCCAGCAGCTTAGCGGACAGCTCCTCTGGGGCCAACGTCCTGACTTTC. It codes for CASSLADSSSGANVLTF.

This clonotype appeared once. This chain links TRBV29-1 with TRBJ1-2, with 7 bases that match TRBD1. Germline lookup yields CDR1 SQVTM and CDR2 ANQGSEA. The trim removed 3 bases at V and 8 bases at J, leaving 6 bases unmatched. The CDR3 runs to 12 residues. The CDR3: CSVDRGLEGYTF. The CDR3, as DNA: TGCAGCGTTGATAGGGGGCTTGAGGGCTACACCTTC. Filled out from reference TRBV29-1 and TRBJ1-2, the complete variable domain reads SAVISQKPSRDICQRGTSLTIQCQVDSQVTMMFWYRQQPGQSLTLIATANQGSEATYESGFVIDKFPISRPNLTFSTLTVSNMSPEDSSIYLCSVDRGLEGYTFGSGTRLTVV.

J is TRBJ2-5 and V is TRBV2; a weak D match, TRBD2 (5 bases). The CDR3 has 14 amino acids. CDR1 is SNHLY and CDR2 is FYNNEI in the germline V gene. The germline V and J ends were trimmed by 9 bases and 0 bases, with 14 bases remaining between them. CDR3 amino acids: CASNVEVHQETQYF. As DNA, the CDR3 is TGTGCCAGTAACGTGGAGGTACACCAAGAGACCCAGTACTTC.

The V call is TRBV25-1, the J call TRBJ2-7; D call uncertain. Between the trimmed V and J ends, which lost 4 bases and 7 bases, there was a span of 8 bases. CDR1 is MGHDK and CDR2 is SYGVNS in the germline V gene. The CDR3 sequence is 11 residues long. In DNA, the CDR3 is TGTGCCAGCAGTGCCGGAAATGAGCAGTACTTC. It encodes CASSAGNEQYF.

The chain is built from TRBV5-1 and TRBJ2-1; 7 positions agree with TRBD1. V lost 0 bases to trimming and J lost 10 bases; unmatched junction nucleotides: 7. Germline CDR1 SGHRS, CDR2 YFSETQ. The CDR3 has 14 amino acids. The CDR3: CASSLDGTATEQFF. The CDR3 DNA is TGCGCCAGCAGCTTGGATGGGACAGCGACCGAGCAGTTCTTC.

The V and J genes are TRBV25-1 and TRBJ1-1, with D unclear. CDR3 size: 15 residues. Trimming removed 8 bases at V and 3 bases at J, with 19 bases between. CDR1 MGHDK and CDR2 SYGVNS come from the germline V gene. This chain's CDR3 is CASASAPGPDTEAFF. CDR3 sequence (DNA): TGTGCCAGCGCCTCTGCCCCGGGCCCAGACACTGAAGCTTTCTTT. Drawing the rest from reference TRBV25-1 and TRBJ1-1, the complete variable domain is EADIYQTPRYLVIGTGKKITLECSQTMGHDKMYWYQQDPGMELHLIHYSYGVNSTEKGDLSSESTVSRIRTEHFPLTLESARPSHTSQYLCASASAPGPDTEAFFGQGTRLTVV.

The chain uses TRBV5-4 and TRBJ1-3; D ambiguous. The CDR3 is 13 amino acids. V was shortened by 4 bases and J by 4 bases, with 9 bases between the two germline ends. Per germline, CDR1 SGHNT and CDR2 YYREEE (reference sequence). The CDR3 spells CASSPIGGNTIYF. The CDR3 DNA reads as TGTGCCAGCAGCCCTATTGGAGGAAACACCATATATTTT.

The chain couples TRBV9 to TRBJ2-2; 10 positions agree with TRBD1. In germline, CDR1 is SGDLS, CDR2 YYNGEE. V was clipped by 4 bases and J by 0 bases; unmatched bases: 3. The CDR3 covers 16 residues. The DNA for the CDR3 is TGTGCCAGCAGCTTAGGGACAGGGGCGAACACCGGGGAGCTGTTTTTT. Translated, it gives CASSLGTGANTGELFF. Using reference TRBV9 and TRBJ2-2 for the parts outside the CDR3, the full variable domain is DSGVTQTPKHLITATGQRVTLRCSPRSGDLSVYWYQQSLDQGLQFLIQYYNGEERAKGNILERFSAQQFPDLHSELNLSSLELGDSALYFCASSLGTGANTGELFFGEGSRLTVL.